Below, one T cell receptor beta chain is given with its context. This entry belongs to a study of blood T cell repertoires in COVID-19. Study overall: Both acute and convalescent COVID-19 samples were obtained from the United States, Italy and Spain.

Per the original data handling: Nucleated cell number was recorded as an estimate derived from reference gene primer amplification. Produced via immunoSEQ multiplex PCR; TCRdb's table is partial and in-frame only. Clonal size and the V and J genes are those of that table, whereas D and trimming came from the DNA. The table includes approximately 70,000 clones, roughly 90% detected once. The V end lost 0 bases, the J end lost 4 bases, and 8 bases lay between the germline ends. Per germline, CDR1 SGHRS and CDR2 YFSETQ. This CDR3 comprises 13 residues. The clonotype originates from a human donor in a cohort sampled during active COVID-19. Sequencing was performed on peripheral blood. The chain employs TRBV5-1 and TRBJ2-7; D is unresolved. This CDR3 reads CASSLGWRYEQYF. The CDR3 DNA reads as TGCGCCAGCAGCTTGGGCTGGCGGTACGAGCAGTACTTC.